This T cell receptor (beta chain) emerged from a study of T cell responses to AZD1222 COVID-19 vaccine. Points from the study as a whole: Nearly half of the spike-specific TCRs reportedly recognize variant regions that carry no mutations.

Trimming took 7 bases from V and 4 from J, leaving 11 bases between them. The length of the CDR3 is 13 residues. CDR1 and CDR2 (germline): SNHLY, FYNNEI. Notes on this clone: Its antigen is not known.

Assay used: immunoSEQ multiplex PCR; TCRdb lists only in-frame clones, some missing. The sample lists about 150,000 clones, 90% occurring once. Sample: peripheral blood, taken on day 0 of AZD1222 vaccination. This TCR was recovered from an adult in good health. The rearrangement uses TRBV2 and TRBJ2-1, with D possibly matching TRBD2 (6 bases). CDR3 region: CASTWRGYNEQFF. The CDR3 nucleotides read TGTGCCAGCACCTGGAGGGGTTACAATGAGCAGTTCTTC.